The rows below give T cell receptor beta chains drawn from one sample of a study of cytomegalovirus exposure and HLA in healthy donors. TCRdb keeps only in-frame clones here, not all; method: immunoSEQ multiplex PCR. The data contain roughly 200,000 clones, 79% of them singletons. The sequencing input was PBMCs. These receptors all come from a girl aged 5 to 17 in good health and CMV-seropositive. Both conserved end residues are trimmed from each CDR3. The order of the fields is J gene, clone size, V gene, CDR3 protein. Where a row states a size, it is once, few, many or the class of an expanded clone; other rows omit it.

j_call: TRBJ2-7
clone_size: NA
v_call: TRBV6-5
cdr3_aa: ASREGQIYEQY

j_call: TRBJ2-3
clone_size: NA
v_call: TRBV10-2
cdr3_aa: ASSVADTQY

j_call: TRBJ2-2
clone_size: few
v_call: TRBV25-1
cdr3_aa: ATRGGTGELF

j_call: TRBJ1-6
clone_size: NA
v_call: TRBV10-3
cdr3_aa: AISAVTSSADSPLH

j_call: TRBJ2-1
clone_size: NA
v_call: TRBV28
cdr3_aa: ASNRVLSNNEQF

j_call: TRBJ1-5
clone_size: NA
v_call: TRBV13
cdr3_aa: ASSLGLSGGQPQH

j_call: TRBJ2-7
clone_size: NA
v_call: TRBV11-2
cdr3_aa: ASSLVGPYEQY

j_call: TRBJ1-6
clone_size: NA
v_call: TRBV4-1
cdr3_aa: ASSQDMGSNSPLH

j_call: TRBJ1-4
clone_size: NA
v_call: TRBV6-1
cdr3_aa: ASSGRATNEKLF

j_call: TRBJ2-1
clone_size: NA
v_call: TRBV9
cdr3_aa: ASSVTSGGAYQRYNEQF

j_call: TRBJ1-5
clone_size: NA
v_call: TRBV27
cdr3_aa: ASSHRRDISNQPQH

j_call: TRBJ2-1
clone_size: NA
v_call: TRBV10-3
cdr3_aa: AISGSSGGPNNEQF

j_call: TRBJ2-5
clone_size: NA
v_call: TRBV18
cdr3_aa: ASSPPGLAGGPGRETQY

j_call: TRBJ2-7
clone_size: NA
v_call: TRBV2
cdr3_aa: ASKRGGQTYEQY

j_call: TRBJ1-1
clone_size: few
v_call: TRBV6-5
cdr3_aa: ASSYSDRGTEAF

j_call: NA
clone_size: NA
v_call: TRBV12-2
cdr3_aa: ASRLAGGGGISYEQY

j_call: TRBJ2-7
clone_size: NA
v_call: TRBV29-1
cdr3_aa: SVRQGWEAYEQY